This T cell receptor (beta chain) is drawn from a study of shared T cell receptors in the human thymus. Germline V gene data show CDR1 as MDHEN and CDR2 as SYDVKM. V lost 5 bases to trimming and J lost 4 bases; unmatched junction nucleotides: 11. CDR3 length equals 16 residues. Method: immunoSEQ multiplex PCR; TCRdb's copy keeps in-frame clones and lacks some. The data hold hundreds of thousands of clones, with around 87% observed a single time. Another study also made use of these data, one on human thymus T cells. Turning to that study: Donors were healthy Finnish babies undergoing corrective operations for congenital heart defects.

V usage is TRBV28 and J usage is TRBJ1-2; 9 bases agree with TRBD1. Material for sequencing was thymocytes. The TCR originated in a boy in the first two years of life with a congenital heart defect. CDR3 in amino acids: CASSEGTDRGAYGYTF. CDR3 sequence (DNA): TGTGCCAGCAGTGAGGGTACTGACAGGGGGGCCTATGGCTACACCTTC.